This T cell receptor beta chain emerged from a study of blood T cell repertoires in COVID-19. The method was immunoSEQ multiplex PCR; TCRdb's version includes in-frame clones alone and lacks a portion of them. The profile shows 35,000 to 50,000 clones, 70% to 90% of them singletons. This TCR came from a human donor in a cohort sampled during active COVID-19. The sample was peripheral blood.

The CDR3 loop is CASGRGTGGTFGATQYF. The CDR3 nucleotides read TGTGCCAGCGGGAGAGGGACAGGGGGGACCTTTGGGGCTACGCAGTATTTT. The chain carries TRBV9 and TRBJ2-3; 11 nucleotides match TRBD1. With V trimmed by 7 bases and J by 8 bases, 18 bases remained unmatched. CDR3 length equals 17 residues. Germline CDR1 and CDR2: SGDLS and YYNGEE.